Presented here are 28 T cell receptor beta chains from one specimen sequenced in a study of blood T cell repertoires in COVID-19 (dated by TCRdb to about 2020). Receptor libraries were prepared by the immunoSEQ multiplex PCR assay. Not all clones reach the TCRdb copy of this immuneACCESS table, which keeps in-frame sequences only. Checked studies attribute under half of the gap to unresolved V genes and leave the rest unexplained. Present in this sample are more than 65,000 clones, roughly 84% of which were seen just once. The top ten clones comprise under 7% of the sample. Sequencing used peripheral blood. Receptor source: a man aged 50-60 years with active COVID-19.

Only a few counts were recorded for this clone. This chain uses TRBV28 with TRBJ1-5; weak D call: TRBD1 (6 bases). Germline values: CDR1 MDHEN, CDR2 SYDVKM. The germline V and J ends were trimmed by 5 bases and 9 bases, with 20 bases remaining between them. The CDR3 loop spans 15 amino acids. The CDR3 nucleotides read TGTGCCAGCAGTGATCAGGGGCCCTCGGGTCGGCCCCAGCATTTT. Translating it yields CASSDQGPSGRPQHF. Full variable domain (missing parts from reference TRBV28 and TRBJ1-5): DVKVTQSSRYLVKRTGEKVFLECVQDMDHENMFWYRQDPGLGLRLIYFSYDVKMKEKGDIPEGYSVSREKKERFSLILESASTNQTSMYLCASSDQGPSGRPQHFGDGTRLSIL.

V usage is TRBV7-2 and J usage is TRBJ2-5, with 13 positions matching TRBD2. The CDR3 is made up of 18 amino acids. V was clipped by 5 bases and J by 2 bases; unmatched bases: 11. CDR1 SGHTA and CDR2 FQGNSA come from the germline V gene. CDR3 nucleotides: TGTGCCAGCAGCCCAAACCCCCGACTAGCGGGGGGACAAGAGACCCAGTACTTC. Protein sequence: CASSPNPRLAGGQETQYF.

V usage is TRBV19 and J usage is TRBJ1-1; D not resolved. V dropped 4 bases and J dropped 0 bases, with 6 bases sitting between them. This CDR3 spans 13 amino acids. Germline CDR1 and CDR2: LNHDA and SQIVND (reference sequence). CDR3 sequence: CASSTTLNTEAFF. The CDR3 DNA follows: TGTGCCAGTAGTACGACACTGAACACTGAAGCTTTCTTT.

V and J are TRBV15 and TRBJ1-1; maybe TRBD1 (5 bases). Germline lookup yields CDR1 LNHNV and CDR2 YYDKDF (reference sequence). V gave up 5 bases and J gave up 4 bases, with 20 bases separating them. This CDR3 comprises 16 residues. CDR3 nucleotide sequence: TGTGCCACCAGCCTTGGAGGGGCGCGGGAAGGCACTGAAGCTTTCTTT. Amino acid sequence: CATSLGGAREGTEAFF.

The chain recombines TRBV9 with TRBJ1-6; D is unresolved. CDR3 size: 12 residues. Per the germline V gene, CDR1 is SGDLS and CDR2 is YYNGEE. Trimming removed 10 bases from V and 7 bases from J, with 12 bases in between. Here the CDR3 DNA reads TGTGCCTCGTCGGTCTCCAATTCACCCCTCCACTTT. Translated: CASSVSNSPLHF.

The chain's CDR3 is CASRDRGSLNSPLHF. The DNA of the CDR3 is TGTGCCAGTAGGGACAGGGGGAGCCTCAATTCACCCCTCCACTTT. V is TRBV19 and J is TRBJ1-6, with 10 bases matching TRBD1. V gave up 6 bases and J gave up 7 bases; unmatched junction bases: 6. The CDR3 spans 15 residues. Germline V gene data show CDR1 as LNHDA and CDR2 as SQIVND (reference sequence).

This rearrangement joins TRBV12-3 or TRBV12-4 to TRBJ1-1; D unresolved. This CDR3 region has 13 residues. V lost 3 bases, J lost 2 bases, and 7 bases lay in between. The CDR3 loop is CASSFTSNTEAFF. CDR3 in DNA: TGTGCCAGCAGTTTCACGAGCAACACTGAAGCTTTCTTT.

This sequence joins TRBV9 and TRBJ2-6; 14 positions agree with TRBD2. Trimming removed 4 bases from V and 3 bases from J; junction bases left unmatched: 6. The germline V gene has CDR1 SGDLS and CDR2 YYNGEE. CDR3 length: 18 amino acids. The CDR3 sequence is CASSPRLAGGGGANVLTF. DNA of the CDR3: TGTGCCAGCAGCCCCCGACTAGCGGGAGGGGGTGGGGCCAACGTCCTGACTTTC.

Remarks on this clone: This sample also contains other DNA sequences that code for the same CDR3. V usage is TRBV5-1 and J usage is TRBJ2-7, with D unclear. V gave up 0 bases and J gave up 4 bases, with 8 bases separating them. Germline CDR1 is SGHRS and CDR2 is YFSETQ. The length of the CDR3 is 13 residues. The CDR3 loop reads CASSLAAGYEQYF. The DNA for the CDR3 is TGCGCCAGCAGCTTGGCCGCAGGTTACGAGCAGTACTTC.

The rearrangement uses TRBV20-1 and TRBJ1-6, with 8 bases aligning to TRBD1. V dropped 3 bases and J dropped 6; count of bases not matched to a gene: 4. Germline V gene sequence: CDR1 DFQATT, CDR2 SNEGSKA (reference sequence). CDR3 length: 14 residues. CDR3 sequence reads: CSASRRGPNSPLHF. The CDR3 DNA is TGCAGTGCTAGTCGCAGGGGGCCTAATTCACCCCTCCACTTT.

This clone came up once. This chain links TRBV28 with TRBJ1-1; D is unclear. V lost 2 bases and J lost 8, with 15 bases in between. From germline, CDR1 is MDHEN and CDR2 SYDVKM. CDR3 size: 14 residues. CDR3 amino acids: CASSLIQARGEAFF. DNA for the CDR3: TGTGCCAGCAGTTTAATCCAGGCTCGAGGGGAAGCTTTCTTT.

This clone occurred once. The V and J genes are TRBV11-2 and TRBJ2-7, with TRBD1 as a possible D gene (6 bases). This CDR3 has 14 residues. Germline V gives CDR1 SGHAT, CDR2 FQNNGV. Trimming pared 3 bases from V and 5 bases from J, leaving 14 bases between. Written as DNA, the CDR3 is TGTGCCAGCAGCTTCGACTACACAGGGAACGAGCAGTACTTC. Residues: CASSFDYTGNEQYF.

The CDR3 region is CATSTGQGYWNEQFF. In DNA form, the CDR3 reads TGTGCCACCAGCACCGGACAGGGATATTGGAATGAGCAGTTCTTC. The V call is TRBV15, the J call TRBJ2-1; the match to TRBD1 covers 8 bases. J lost 7 bases, V lost 4 bases, and 9 bases had no gene match. Germline V gives CDR1 LNHNV, CDR2 YYDKDF (reference sequence). There are 15 residues in the CDR3.

V usage is TRBV18 and J usage is TRBJ1-4; 7 bases line up with TRBD1. This CDR3 has 13 residues. In germline, CDR1 is KGHSH, CDR2 LQKENI. With 5 bases clipped from V and 8 bases from J, the junction kept 5 bases outside the gene matches. For the CDR3, the DNA is TGTGCCAGCTCAGCCAGACAGGGCGAAAAACTGTTTTTT. Amino acids: CASSARQGEKLFF.

The chain couples TRBV2 to TRBJ2-5, with 11 bases lining up with TRBD1. Trimming removed 6 bases from V and 7 bases from J; junction bases left unmatched: 4. Germline CDR1 is SNHLY and CDR2 is FYNNEI. CDR3 length equals 13 residues. The CDR3 loop is CASRGQGVTTQYF. CDR3 sequence (DNA): TGTGCCAGCAGGGGACAGGGGGTTACGACCCAGTACTTC.

The chain uses TRBV5-1 and TRBJ1-4; TRBD1 aligns across 9 bases. The length of the CDR3 is 16 residues. Unmatched junction bases numbered 5, after V lost 1 base and J lost 4 bases. Germline values: CDR1 SGHRS, CDR2 YFSETQ. CDR3 amino acids: CASSLLGTGLNEKLFF. The CDR3 region has the DNA TGCGCCAGCAGCTTGCTGGGGACAGGGCTTAATGAAAAACTGTTTTTT. Supplemented by reference TRBV5-1 and TRBJ1-4, the full variable domain reads KAGVTQTPRYLIKTRGQQVTLSCSPISGHRSVSWYQQTPGQGLQFLFEYFSETQRNKGNFPGRFSGRQFSNSRSEMNVSTLELGDSALYLCASSLLGTGLNEKLFFGSGTQLSVL.

The chain employs TRBV21-1 and TRBJ2-5; the D call in the table, TRBD1, was not verified against the DNA. TRBV21-1 is reported as a pseudogene. The CDR3 covers 12 residues. CDR3 protein: CASTQGGETQYF. CDR3 DNA sequence: TGTGCCAGCACACAGGGCGGAGAGACCCAGTACTTC.

The chain employs TRBV5-5 and TRBJ2-5; TRBD1 matches at 7 bases. Per germline, CDR1 SGHKS and CDR2 YYEKEE (reference sequence). J was trimmed by 3 bases and V by 4 bases; bases with no gene match: 3. This CDR3 comprises 13 residues. The CDR3 DNA follows: TGTGCCAGCAGCCGACAGGGTAAAGAGACCCAGTACTTC. This encodes CASSRQGKETQYF.

The chain joins TRBV27 to TRBJ1-2; D is unresolved. The V end was cut by 3 bases, the J end by 3 bases, with 11 bases between. Per the germline V gene, CDR1 is MNHEY and CDR2 is SMNVEV (reference sequence). CDR3 size: 14 residues. In DNA, the CDR3 is TGTGCCAGCAGTTTCGAACCGGGGTACTATGGCTACACCTTC. Its protein product is CASSFEPGYYGYTF.

This chain joins TRBV6-5 and TRBJ2-1, with 10 positions matching TRBD2. J lost 5 bases, V lost 3 bases, and 4 bases had no gene match. Per germline, CDR1 MNHEY and CDR2 SVGAGI. The CDR3 has 15 amino acids. CDR3: CASSYVAGGHNEQFF. CDR3 nucleotides: TGTGCCAGCAGTTATGTAGCGGGAGGTCACAATGAGCAGTTCTTC.

CDR3 in amino acids: CASSSTGGAGEQYF. CDR3 bases: TGTGCCAGCAGCTCCACAGGGGGCGCGGGAGAGCAGTACTTC. The J gene is TRBJ2-7, the V gene TRBV7-9; 9 bases match TRBD1. Germline CDR1 is SEHNR and CDR2 is FQNEAQ (reference sequence). Trimming took 4 bases from V and 7 from J; bases not matched to a gene: 8. The CDR3 runs 14 residues.

The CDR3 loop is CASSPRLRTGGGNQPQHF. The DNA for the CDR3 is TGTGCCAGCTCACCACGATTGCGGACAGGGGGAGGCAATCAGCCCCAGCATTTT. The gene calls are TRBV18 and TRBJ1-5; 10 nucleotides agree with TRBD1. This CDR3 has 18 amino acids. With V trimmed by 1 base and J by 2 bases, 8 bases remained unmatched. CDR1 and CDR2 from the germline V gene are KGHSH and LQKENI.

The chain employs TRBV21-1 and TRBJ1-4; the table names TRBD1, a call not compared with the DNA. TRBV21-1 is deemed a pseudogene. This CDR3 has 15 amino acids. This chain's CDR3 is CASSTRTGGYEKLFF. DNA of the CDR3: TGTGCCAGCAGCACCAGGACAGGGGGTTATGAAAAACTGTTTTTT.

The chain couples TRBV28 to TRBJ2-7; 9 nucleotides line up with TRBD1. The CDR3 length is 16 residues. The V gene's germline CDR1 is MDHEN and CDR2 SYDVKM. V was pared by 5 bases and J by 0 bases, with 8 bases of the junction left unmatched. Written as DNA, the CDR3 is TGTGCCAGCAGTATAAAGCCGGGACAGGGCTCCTACGAGCAGTACTTC. The encoded protein is CASSIKPGQGSYEQYF.

The chain combines TRBV7-2 with TRBJ1-5, with TRBD1 matching over 9 bases. The CDR3 loop spans 15 amino acids. V lost 5 bases, J lost 3 bases, and 5 bases stayed unmatched. The germline V gene encodes CDR1 SGHTA and CDR2 FQGNSA. The CDR3 protein is CASSPGTGNNQPQHF. The CDR3 bases are TGTGCCAGCAGCCCGGGGACAGGGAACAATCAGCCCCAGCATTTT.

CDR3 amino acids: CSVVTGTGSGQPQHF. CDR3 coding DNA: TGCAGCGTTGTCACCGGGACAGGGTCGGGTCAGCCCCAGCATTTT. The chain recombines TRBV29-1 with TRBJ1-5, with 9 bases matching TRBD1. Germline loops: CDR1 SQVTM, CDR2 ANQGSEA. This CDR3 region has 15 residues. V shed 4 bases, J shed 6 bases, and the junction held 10 bases outside the gene matches.

The chain uses TRBV5-4 and TRBJ2-1; 10 nucleotides match TRBD2. CDR3 length equals 15 residues. The germline gives CDR1 SGHNT, CDR2 YYREEE (reference sequence). The V gene end was trimmed by 3 bases and the J gene end by 4 bases; junction bases not matched to a gene: 4. CDR3 DNA: TGTGCCAGCAGCTCTAGGACTAGCGGATACAATGAGCAGTTCTTC. This sequence encodes CASSSRTSGYNEQFF.

J is TRBJ1-2 and V is TRBV30; 8 bases map to TRBD1. The CDR3 totals 13 residues. V dropped 2 bases and J dropped 4; count of bases not matched to a gene: 3. Germline V gene sequence: CDR1 GTSNPN, CDR2 SVGIG (reference sequence). The DNA of the CDR3 is TGTGCCTGGAGTAAGACAGGGGTCTATGGCTACACCTTC. It specifies CAWSKTGVYGYTF.